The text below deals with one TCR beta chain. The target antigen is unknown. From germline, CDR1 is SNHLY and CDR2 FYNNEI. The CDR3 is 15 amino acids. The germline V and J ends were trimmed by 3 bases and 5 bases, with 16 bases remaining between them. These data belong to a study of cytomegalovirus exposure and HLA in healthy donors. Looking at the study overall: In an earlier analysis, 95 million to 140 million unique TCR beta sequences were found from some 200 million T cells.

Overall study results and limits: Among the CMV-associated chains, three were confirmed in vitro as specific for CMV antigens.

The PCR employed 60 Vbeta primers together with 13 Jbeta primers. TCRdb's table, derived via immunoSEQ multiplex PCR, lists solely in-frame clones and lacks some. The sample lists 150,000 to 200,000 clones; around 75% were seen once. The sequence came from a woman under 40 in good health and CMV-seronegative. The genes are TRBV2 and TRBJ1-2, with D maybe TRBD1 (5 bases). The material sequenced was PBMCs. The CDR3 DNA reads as TGTGCCAGCAGTGAGGGGCCCATACAGACGTATGGCTACACCTTC. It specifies CASSEGPIQTYGYTF.